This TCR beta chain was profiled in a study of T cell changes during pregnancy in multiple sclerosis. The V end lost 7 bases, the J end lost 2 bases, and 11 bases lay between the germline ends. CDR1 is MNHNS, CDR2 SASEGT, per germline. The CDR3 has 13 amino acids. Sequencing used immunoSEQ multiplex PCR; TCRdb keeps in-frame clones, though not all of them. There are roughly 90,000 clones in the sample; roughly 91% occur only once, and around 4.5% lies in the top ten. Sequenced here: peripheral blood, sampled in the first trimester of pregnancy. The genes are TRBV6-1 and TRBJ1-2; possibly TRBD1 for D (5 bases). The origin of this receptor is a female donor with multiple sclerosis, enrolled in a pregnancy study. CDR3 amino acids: CASTQGPNYGYTF. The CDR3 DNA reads TGTGCCAGCACGCAGGGCCCCAACTATGGCTACACCTTC.